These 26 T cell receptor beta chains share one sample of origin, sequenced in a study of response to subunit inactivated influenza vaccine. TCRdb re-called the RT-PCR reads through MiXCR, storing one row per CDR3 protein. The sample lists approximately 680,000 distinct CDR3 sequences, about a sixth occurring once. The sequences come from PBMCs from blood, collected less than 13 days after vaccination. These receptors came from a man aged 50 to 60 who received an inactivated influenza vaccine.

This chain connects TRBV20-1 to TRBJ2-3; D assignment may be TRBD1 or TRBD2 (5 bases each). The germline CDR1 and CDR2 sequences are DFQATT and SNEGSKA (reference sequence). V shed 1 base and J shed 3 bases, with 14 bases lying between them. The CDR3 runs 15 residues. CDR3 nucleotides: TGCAGTGCTAGAGCCTCACGAGGGGCTACAGATACGCAGTATTTT. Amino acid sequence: CSARASRGATDTQYF.

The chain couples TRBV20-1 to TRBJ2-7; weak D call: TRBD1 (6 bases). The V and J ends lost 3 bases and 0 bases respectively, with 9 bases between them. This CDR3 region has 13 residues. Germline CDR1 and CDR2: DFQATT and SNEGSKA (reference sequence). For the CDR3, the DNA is TGCAGTGCTAGCTCGGACAGCTCCTACGAGCAGTACTTC. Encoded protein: CSASSDSSYEQYF.

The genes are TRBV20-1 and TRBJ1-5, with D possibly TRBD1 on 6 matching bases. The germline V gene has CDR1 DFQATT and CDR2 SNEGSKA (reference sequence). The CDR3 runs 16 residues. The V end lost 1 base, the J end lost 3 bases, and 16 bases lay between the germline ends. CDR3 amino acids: CSARGGGQGTNQPQHF. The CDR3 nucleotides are TGCAGTGCTAGAGGGGGTGGGCAGGGGACCAATCAGCCCCAGCATTTT.

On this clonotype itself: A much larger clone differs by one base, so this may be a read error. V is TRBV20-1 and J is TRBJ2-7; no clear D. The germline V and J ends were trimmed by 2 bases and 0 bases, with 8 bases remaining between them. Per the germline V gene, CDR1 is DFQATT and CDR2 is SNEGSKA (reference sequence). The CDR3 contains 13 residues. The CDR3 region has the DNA TGCAGTGCTAGATACCCTAGCTCCTACGAGCAGTACTTC. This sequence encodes CSARYPSSYEQYF.

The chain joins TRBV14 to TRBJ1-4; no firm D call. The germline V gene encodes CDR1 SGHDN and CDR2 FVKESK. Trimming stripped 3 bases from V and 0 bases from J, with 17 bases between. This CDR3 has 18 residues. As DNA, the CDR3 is TGTGCCAGCAGCCAGTTCCCTACAGCGTTCTCAACTAATGAAAAACTGTTTTTT. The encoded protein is CASSQFPTAFSTNEKLFF.

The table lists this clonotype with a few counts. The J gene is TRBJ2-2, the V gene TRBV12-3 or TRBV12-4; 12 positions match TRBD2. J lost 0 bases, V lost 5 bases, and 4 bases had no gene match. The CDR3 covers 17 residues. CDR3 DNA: TGTGCCAGCAGTCCTGGACTAGCGGGGACGAACACCGGGGAGCTGTTTTTT. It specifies CASSPGLAGTNTGELFF.

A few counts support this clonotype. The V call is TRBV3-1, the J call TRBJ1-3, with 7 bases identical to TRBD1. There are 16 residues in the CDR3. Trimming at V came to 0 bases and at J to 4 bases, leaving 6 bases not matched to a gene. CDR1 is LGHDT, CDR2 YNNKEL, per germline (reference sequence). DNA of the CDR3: TGTGCCAGCAGCCAAGATCGGAGGGGGCTGGGAAACACCATATATTTT. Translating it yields CASSQDRRGLGNTIYF. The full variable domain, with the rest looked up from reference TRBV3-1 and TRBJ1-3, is DTAVSQTPKYLVTQMGNDKSIKCEQNLGHDTMYWYKQDSKKFLKIMFSYNNKELIINETVPNRFSPKSPDKAHLNLHINSLELGDSAVYFCASSQDRRGLGNTIYFGEGSWLTVV.

The CDR3 region has the DNA TGCGCCAGCAGCCAAGATCTGGGGCCCTCCTACAATGAGCAGTTCTTC. Its protein is CASSQDLGPSYNEQFF. The chain uses TRBV4-1 and TRBJ2-1; D perhaps matches TRBD1 (5 bases). The CDR3 covers 16 residues. Trimming left V 0 bases short and J 0 bases short, with 9 bases between. Per the germline V gene, CDR1 is MGHRA and CDR2 is YSYEKL.

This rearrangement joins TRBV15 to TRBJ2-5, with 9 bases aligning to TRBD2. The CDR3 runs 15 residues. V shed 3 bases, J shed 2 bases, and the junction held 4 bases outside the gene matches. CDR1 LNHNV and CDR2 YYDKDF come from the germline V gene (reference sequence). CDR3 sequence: CATSRGLAIQETQYF. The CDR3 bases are TGTGCCACCAGCAGGGGACTAGCTATACAAGAGACCCAGTACTTC.

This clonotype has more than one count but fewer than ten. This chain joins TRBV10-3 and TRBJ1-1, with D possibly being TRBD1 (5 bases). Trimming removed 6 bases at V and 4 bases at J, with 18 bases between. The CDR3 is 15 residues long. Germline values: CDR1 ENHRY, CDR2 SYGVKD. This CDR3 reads CAISQARDGGTEAFF. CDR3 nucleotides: TGTGCCATCAGCCAGGCCAGGGATGGTGGCACTGAAGCTTTCTTT.

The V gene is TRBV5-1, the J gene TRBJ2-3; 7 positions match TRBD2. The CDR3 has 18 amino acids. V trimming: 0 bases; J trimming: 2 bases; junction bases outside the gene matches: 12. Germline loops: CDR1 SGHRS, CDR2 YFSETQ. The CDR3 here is CASSLEQTGGGNTDTQYF. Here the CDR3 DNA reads TGCGCCAGCAGCTTGGAACAGACTGGGGGGGGTAACACAGATACGCAGTATTTT.

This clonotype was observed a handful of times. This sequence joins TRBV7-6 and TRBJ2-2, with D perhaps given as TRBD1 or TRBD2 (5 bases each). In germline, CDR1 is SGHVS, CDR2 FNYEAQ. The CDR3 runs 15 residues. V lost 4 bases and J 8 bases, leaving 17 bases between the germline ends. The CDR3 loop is CASSSGTGASGELFF. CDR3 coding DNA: TGTGCCAGCAGCTCTGGAACCGGGGCATCGGGGGAGCTGTTTTTT.

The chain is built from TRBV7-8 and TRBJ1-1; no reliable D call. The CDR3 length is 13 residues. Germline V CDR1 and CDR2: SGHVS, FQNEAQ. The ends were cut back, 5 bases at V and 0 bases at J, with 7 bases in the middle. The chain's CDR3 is CASSGPMNTEAFF. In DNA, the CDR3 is TGTGCCAGCAGCGGACCCATGAACACTGAAGCTTTCTTT.

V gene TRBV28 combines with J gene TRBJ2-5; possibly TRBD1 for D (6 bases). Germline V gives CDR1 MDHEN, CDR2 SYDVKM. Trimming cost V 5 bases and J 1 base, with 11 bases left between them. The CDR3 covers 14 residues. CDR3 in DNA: TGTGCCAGCAGTCCCACGGACAGCCAAGAGACCCAGTACTTC. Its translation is CASSPTDSQETQYF. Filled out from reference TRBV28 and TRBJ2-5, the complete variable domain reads DVKVTQSSRYLVKRTGEKVFLECVQDMDHENMFWYRQDPGLGLRLIYFSYDVKMKEKGDIPEGYSVSREKKERFSLILESASTNQTSMYLCASSPTDSQETQYFGPGTRLLVL.

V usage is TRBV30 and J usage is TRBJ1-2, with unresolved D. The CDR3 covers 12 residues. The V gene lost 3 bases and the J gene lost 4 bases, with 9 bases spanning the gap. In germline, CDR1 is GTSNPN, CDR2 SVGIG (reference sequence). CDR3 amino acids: CAWSPILYGYTF. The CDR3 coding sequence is TGTGCCTGGAGCCCTATCCTCTATGGCTACACCTTC.

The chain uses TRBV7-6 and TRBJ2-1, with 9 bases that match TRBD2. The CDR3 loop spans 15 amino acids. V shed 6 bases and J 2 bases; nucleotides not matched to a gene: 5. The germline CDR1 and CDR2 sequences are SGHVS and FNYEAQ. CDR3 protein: CASRLTSGTYNEQFF. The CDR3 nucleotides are TGTGCCAGCAGATTGACTAGCGGCACCTACAATGAGCAGTTCTTC. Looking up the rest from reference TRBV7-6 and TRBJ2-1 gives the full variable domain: GAGVSQSPRYKVTKRGQDVALRCDPISGHVSLYWYRQALGQGPEFLTYFNYEAQQDKSGLPNDRFSAERPEGSISTLTIQRTEQRDSAMYRCASRLTSGTYNEQFFGPGTRLTVL.

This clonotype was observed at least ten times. CDR3 bases: TGCAGTGCTAGAGGGACAGGCAATCAGCCCCAGCATTTT. Residues: CSARGTGNQPQHF. The chain recombines TRBV20-1 with TRBJ1-5; D may be TRBD1 (6 bases). The V gene lost 1 base and the J gene lost 2 bases, with 6 bases spanning the gap. CDR1 and CDR2 (germline): DFQATT, SNEGSKA (reference sequence). The CDR3 is 13 residues long.

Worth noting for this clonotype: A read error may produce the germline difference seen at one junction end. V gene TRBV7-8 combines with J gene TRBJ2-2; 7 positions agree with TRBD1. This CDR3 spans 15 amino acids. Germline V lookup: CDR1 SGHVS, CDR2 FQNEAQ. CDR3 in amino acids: CASSLGGGATGELFF. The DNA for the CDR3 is TGTGCCAGCAGCTTAGGAGGGGGCGCAACCGGGGAGCTCTTTTTT.

This CDR3 is CASSWDRGRGDTQYF. CDR3 DNA: TGCGCCAGCAGCTGGGACAGGGGTAGAGGGGATACGCAGTATTTT. The gene calls are TRBV5-1 and TRBJ2-3; TRBD1 aligns across 10 bases. The length of the CDR3 is 15 residues. Germline-derived CDR1 and CDR2 are SGHRS and YFSETQ. The junction had 7 bases not matched to a gene; V was cut back by 3 bases and J by 6 bases.

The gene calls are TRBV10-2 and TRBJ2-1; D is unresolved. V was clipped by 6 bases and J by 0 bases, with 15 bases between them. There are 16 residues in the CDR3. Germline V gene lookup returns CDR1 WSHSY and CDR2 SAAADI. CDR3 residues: CASRGIKSSSYNEQFF. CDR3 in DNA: TGCGCCAGCAGAGGGATTAAATCCAGCTCCTACAATGAGCAGTTCTTC.

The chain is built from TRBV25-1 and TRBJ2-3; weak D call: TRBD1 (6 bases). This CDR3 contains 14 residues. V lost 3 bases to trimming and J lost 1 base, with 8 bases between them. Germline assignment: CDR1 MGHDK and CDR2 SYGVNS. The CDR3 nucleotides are TGTGCCAGCAGTGACAGGGGAGGCACAGATACGCAGTATTTT. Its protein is CASSDRGGTDTQYF.

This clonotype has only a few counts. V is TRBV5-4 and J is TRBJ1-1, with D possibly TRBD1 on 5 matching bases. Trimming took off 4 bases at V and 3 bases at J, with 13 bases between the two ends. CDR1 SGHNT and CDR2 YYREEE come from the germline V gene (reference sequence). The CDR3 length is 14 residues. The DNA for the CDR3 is TGTGCCAGCAGCGAACAGGATACCCACACTGAAGCTTTCTTT. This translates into CASSEQDTHTEAFF.

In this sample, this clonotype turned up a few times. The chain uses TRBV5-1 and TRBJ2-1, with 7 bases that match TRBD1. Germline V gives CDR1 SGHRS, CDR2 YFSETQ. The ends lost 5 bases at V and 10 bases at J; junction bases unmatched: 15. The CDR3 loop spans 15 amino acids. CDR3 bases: TGCGCCAGCAGGCCCTTTTCCGGGACAGTCAACGAGCAGTTCTTC. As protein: CASRPFSGTVNEQFF.

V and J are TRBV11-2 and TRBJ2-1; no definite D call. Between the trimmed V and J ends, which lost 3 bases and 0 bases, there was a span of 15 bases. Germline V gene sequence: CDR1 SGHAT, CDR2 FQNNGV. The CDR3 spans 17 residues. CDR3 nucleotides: TGTGCCAGCAGCTTTTCCCTCCGTCTCGGCTCCTACAATGAGCAGTTCTTC. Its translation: CASSFSLRLGSYNEQFF.

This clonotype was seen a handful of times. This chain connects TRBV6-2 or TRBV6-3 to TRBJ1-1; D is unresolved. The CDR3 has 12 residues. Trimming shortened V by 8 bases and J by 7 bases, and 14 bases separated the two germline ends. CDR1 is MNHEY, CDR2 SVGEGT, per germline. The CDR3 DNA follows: TGTGCCAGCTCCCCGGACGATTTTGAAGCTTTCTTT. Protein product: CASSPDDFEAFF.

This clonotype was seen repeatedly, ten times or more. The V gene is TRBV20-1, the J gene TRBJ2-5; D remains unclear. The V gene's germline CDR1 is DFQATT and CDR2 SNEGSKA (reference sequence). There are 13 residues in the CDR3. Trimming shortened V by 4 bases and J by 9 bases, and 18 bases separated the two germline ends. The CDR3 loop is CSAKSNPGVAQYF. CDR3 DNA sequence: TGCAGTGCTAAGTCTAACCCCGGTGTAGCCCAGTACTTC.